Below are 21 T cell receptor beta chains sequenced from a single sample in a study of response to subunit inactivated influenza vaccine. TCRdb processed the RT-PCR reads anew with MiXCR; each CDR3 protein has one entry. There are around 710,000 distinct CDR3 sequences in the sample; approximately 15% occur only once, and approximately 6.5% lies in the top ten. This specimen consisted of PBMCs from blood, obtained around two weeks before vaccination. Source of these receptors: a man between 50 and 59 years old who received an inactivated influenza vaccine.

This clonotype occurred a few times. The CDR3 protein is CASSPLGQGAAGELFF. Written as DNA, the CDR3 is TGTGCCAGCAGCCCACTCGGACAGGGGGCGGCCGGGGAGCTGTTTTTT. The chain has TRBV7-2 and TRBJ2-2; 11 bases line up with TRBD1. The ends lost 5 bases at V and 6 bases at J; junction bases unmatched: 8. This CDR3 contains 16 residues. Germline CDR1 reads SGHTA; CDR2 reads FQGNSA.

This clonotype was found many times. CDR3 residues: CASSNGVETQYF. DNA of the CDR3: TGTGCCAGCTCAAATGGGGTCGAGACCCAGTACTTC. V and J are TRBV27 and TRBJ2-5, with D uncertain. The germline V gene has CDR1 MNHEY and CDR2 SMNVEV (reference sequence). V was cut by 8 bases and J by 5 bases, with 12 bases left in between. The CDR3 sequence is 12 residues long.

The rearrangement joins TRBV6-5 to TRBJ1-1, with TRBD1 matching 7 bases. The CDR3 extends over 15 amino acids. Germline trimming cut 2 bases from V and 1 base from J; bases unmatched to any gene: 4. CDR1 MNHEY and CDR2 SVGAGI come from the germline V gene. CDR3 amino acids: CASSYSHRGNTEAFF. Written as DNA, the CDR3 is TGTGCCAGCAGTTACAGCCACAGGGGGAACACTGAAGCTTTCTTT.

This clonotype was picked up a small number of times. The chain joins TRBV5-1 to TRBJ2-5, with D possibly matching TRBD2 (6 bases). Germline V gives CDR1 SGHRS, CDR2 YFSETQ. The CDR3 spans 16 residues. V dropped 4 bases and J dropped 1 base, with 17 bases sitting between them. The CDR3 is CASSVNRLELQETQYF. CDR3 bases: TGCGCCAGCAGCGTTAACCGACTAGAACTCCAAGAGACCCAGTACTTC.

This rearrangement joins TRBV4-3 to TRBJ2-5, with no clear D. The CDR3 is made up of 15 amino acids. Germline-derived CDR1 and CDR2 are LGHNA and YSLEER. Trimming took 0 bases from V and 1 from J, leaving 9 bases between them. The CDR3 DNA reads TGCGCCAGCAGCCAAGATCTAGGGCGCCAAGAGACCCAGTACTTC. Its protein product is CASSQDLGRQETQYF.

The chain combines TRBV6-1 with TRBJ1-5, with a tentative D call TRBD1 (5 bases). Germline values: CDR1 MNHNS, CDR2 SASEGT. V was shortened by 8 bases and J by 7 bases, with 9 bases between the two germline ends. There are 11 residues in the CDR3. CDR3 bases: TGTGCCAGCGACAGAGGCCAGCCCCAGCATTTT. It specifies CASDRGQPQHF.

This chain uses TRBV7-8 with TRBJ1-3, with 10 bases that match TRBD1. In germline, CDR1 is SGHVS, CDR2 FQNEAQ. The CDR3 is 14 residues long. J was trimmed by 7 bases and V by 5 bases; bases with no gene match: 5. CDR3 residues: CASSPGQGLNTIYF. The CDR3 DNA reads TGTGCCAGCAGCCCGGGACAGGGGTTGAACACCATATATTTT.

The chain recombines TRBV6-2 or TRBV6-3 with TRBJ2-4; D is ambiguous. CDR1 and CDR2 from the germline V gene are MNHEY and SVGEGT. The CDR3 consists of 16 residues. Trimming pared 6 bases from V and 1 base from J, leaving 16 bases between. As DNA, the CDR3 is TGTGCCAGCAGAACAAGTCTCTTCCACGCCAAAAACATTCAGTACTTC. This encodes CASRTSLFHAKNIQYF.

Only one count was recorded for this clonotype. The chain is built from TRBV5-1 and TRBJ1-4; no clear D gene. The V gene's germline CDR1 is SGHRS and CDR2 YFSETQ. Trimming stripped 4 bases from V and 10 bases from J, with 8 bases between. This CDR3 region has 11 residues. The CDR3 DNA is TGCGCCAGCAGCAACGAAAGAAAACTGTTTTTT. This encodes CASSNERKLFF.

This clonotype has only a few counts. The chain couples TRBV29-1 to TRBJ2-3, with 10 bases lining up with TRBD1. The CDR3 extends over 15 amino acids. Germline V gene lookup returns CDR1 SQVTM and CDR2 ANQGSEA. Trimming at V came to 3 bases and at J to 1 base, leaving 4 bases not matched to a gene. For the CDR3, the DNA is TGCAGCGTTGACTCCGGGACAGGGGGCACAGATACGCAGTATTTT. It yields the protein CSVDSGTGGTDTQYF.

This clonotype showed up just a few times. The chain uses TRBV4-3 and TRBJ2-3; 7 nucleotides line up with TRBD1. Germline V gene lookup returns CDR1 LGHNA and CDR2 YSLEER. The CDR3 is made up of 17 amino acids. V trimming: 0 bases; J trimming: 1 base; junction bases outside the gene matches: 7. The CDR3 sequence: CASSQESTGAGTDTQYF. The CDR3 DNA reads TGCGCCAGCAGCCAAGAATCCACAGGGGCGGGCACAGATACGCAGTATTTT.

The CDR3 spells CASTQGTGSYGYTF. CDR3 coding DNA: TGTGCCAGCACCCAGGGGACAGGATCCTATGGCTACACCTTC. This chain connects TRBV3-1 to TRBJ1-2; 8 nucleotides align to TRBD1. The CDR3 length is 14 residues. Losses at the gene ends were 7 bases for V and 4 bases for J; bases not matched to a gene: 8. Looked up from germline, CDR1 is LGHDT and CDR2 is YNNKEL (reference sequence).

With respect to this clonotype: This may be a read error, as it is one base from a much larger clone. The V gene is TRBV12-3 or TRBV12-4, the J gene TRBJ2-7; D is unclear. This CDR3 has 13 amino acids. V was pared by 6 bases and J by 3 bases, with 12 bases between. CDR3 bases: TGTGCCAGCAGCCCCGTGACACTCTACGAGCAGTACTTC. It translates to CASSPVTLYEQYF.

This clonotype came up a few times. This CDR3 reads CASSQGGQGPFGYTF. For the CDR3, the DNA is TGCGCCAGCAGCCAGGGAGGACAGGGTCCTTTCGGCTACACCTTC. The V call is TRBV4-3, the J call TRBJ1-2; 8 nucleotides agree with TRBD1. J lost 8 bases, V lost 3 bases, and 11 bases had no gene match. This CDR3 contains 15 residues. Germline CDR1 is LGHNA and CDR2 is YSLEER.

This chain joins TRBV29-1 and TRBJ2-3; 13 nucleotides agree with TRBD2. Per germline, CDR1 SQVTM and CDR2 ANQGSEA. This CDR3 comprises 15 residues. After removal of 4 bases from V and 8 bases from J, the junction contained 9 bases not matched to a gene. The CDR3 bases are TGCAGCGTTGTCCCGGGACTAGCGGGATATGGTACGCAGTATTTT. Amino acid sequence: CSVVPGLAGYGTQYF.

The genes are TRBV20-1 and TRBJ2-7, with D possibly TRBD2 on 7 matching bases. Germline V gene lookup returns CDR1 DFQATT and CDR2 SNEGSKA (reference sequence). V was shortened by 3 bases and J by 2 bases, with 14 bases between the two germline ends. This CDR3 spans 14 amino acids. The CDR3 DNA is TGCAGTGCTAGGTCGGGGGGCCCACCCTACGAGCAGTACTTC. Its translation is CSARSGGPPYEQYF.

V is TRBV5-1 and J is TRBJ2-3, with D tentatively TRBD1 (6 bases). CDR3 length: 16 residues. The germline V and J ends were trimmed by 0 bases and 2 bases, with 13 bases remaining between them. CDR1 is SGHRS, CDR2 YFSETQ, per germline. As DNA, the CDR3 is TGCGCCAGCAGCTTGGCGGCAGGGGCTCTCACAGATACGCAGTATTTT. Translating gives CASSLAAGALTDTQYF. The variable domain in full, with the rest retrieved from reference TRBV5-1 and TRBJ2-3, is KAGVTQTPRYLIKTRGQQVTLSCSPISGHRSVSWYQQTPGQGLQFLFEYFSETQRNKGNFPGRFSGRQFSNSRSEMNVSTLELGDSALYLCASSLAAGALTDTQYFGPGTRLTVL.

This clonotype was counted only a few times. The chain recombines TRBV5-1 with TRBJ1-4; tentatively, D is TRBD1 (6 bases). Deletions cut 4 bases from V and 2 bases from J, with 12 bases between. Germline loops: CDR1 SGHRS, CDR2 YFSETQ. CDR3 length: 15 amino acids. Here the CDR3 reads CASSAGGGTNEKLFF. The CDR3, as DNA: TGCGCCAGCAGCGCAGGTGGGGGCACTAATGAAAAACTGTTTTTT.

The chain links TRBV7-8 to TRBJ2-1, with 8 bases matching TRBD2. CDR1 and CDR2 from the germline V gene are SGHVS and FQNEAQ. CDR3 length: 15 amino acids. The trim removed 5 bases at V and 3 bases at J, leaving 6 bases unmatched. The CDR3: CASSKLAENYNEQFF. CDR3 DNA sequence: TGTGCCAGCAGCAAACTAGCGGAGAACTACAATGAGCAGTTCTTC.

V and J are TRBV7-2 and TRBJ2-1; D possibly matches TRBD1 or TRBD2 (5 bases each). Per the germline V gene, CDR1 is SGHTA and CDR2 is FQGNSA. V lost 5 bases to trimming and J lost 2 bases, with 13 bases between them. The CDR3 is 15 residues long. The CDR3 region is CASSLRDPTYNEQFF. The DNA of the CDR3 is TGTGCCAGCAGCCTCCGGGACCCAACCTACAATGAGCAGTTCTTC.

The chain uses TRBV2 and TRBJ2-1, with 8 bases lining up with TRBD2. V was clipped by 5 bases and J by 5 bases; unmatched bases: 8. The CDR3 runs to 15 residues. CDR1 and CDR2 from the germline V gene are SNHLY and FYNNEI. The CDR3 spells CASSREGGPHNEQFF. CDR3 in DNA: TGTGCCAGCAGTCGGGAGGGGGGGCCCCACAATGAGCAGTTCTTC.